This entry describes one T cell receptor (beta chain). The specificity of this receptor is unknown. No base quality values were provided; no much bigger clone lies one nucleotide off. The protocol used for the library was 5' RACE. TCRdb shows the sequencer as Illumina HiSeq 2500. A second 7 to 11 cycle PCR used a sample-barcoded 5' primer and a J-beta primer mix. A unique molecular identifier was introduced onto each TCR beta cDNA molecule by a template-switch 5' adaptor carrying 12 random nucleotides. Each sample yielded at least 2.5 million CDR3-containing paired-end reads. All of the RNA was converted into first-strand cDNA using the Mint cDNA synthesis kit, with a TRBC-specific oligonucleotide serving as the primer. Following uracil-DNA glycosylase treatment, a first 18-cycle PCR with universal primers M1SS and BC2_uni_R was performed on all cDNA. Processing in the source paper ran as follows. Each sample was normalized by randomly selecting 1 million high-quality reads, each carrying a distinct molecular identifier. Instead of being binned into consensus sequences, reads that shared molecular identifiers were thrown out. MiTCR, set to a Q25 quality threshold and the strictest error-elimination algorithm, was used for CDR3 identification, clonotype clustering and error correction. A nonparametric unseen species model with Euler transformation was used to estimate a lower bound on total TCR beta diversity. Using fastp at Q25 and MiXCR, TCRdb reprocessed the public reads and kept productive beta chains. For every CDR3 protein sequence, its rows merge into one entry that carries the most common genes and DNA. The V and J calls were determined by TCRdb, not by the authors. The sample records 800,000 or so distinct CDR3 sequences, roughly 25% of which are singletons. 3.7% of the sample is held by the ten biggest clonotypes.

V sheds 3 bases and J sheds 11 bases, leaving 16 bases between their ends. The CDR1 and CDR2 encoded by the germline V gene are SGHVS and FQNEAQ. From the cysteine through the phenylalanine, the CDR3 covers 13 amino acids. Just CDR3 DNA is preserved here, 39 bases in frame from base 1. The data belong to a study of blood T cells in healthy people across ages (dated by TCRdb to 2015 to 2017). Looking at the study overall: In model experiments, template switching captured about one uniquely barcoded TCR beta cDNA molecule for every two T cells. Using deep sequencing normalized with unique cDNA molecular identifiers, the study measured how TCR beta repertoire diversity changes with age. The donors were divided into four age groups: young (average around 16 years), middle-aged (over 35), aged (roughly 60) and long-lived (roughly 88). For two donors (one aged 18 to 30 and one aged 80 or older), the study analyzed two additional independent replicas of 1 million unique cDNA reads from the same blood draw. What the study reported, not specific to this receptor: Since profiling was done on bulk unsorted PBMCs, naive and antigen-experienced compartments could not be conclusively compared. As age increased, observed TCR beta diversity per million T cells dropped in a roughly linear way, and a significant reduction was already evident by age 40. Observed TCR beta diversity correlated strongly with the percentage of naive T cells measured by flow cytometry. Total diversity estimates from one million sequenced T cells were considered lower bounds and underestimates. The long-lived group showed more naive CD4+ T cells, fewer expanded clones and increased TCR diversity than the aged group, suggesting age selection. Donor CMV infection status was unknown, potentially confounding age-related changes in expanded clonotypes.

Systemically healthy Caucasian individuals from Russia, 39 in total and aged roughly 6 to 100 years, were included as donors. Each donor gave 8 to 10 milliliters of peripheral blood, drawn into EDTA-treated Vacutainer tubes. PBMCs were isolated by Ficoll-Paque density-gradient centrifugation, with at least 6 million obtained per sample. Trizol reagent was used to extract total RNA from the PBMCs, yielding at least 5.5 micrograms per sample. For every donor, flow cytometry on a PBMC aliquot measured the percentage of naive CD45RAhigh/CD27high T cells. This sample was also put to use in a study of T cells of mothers and their children. Looking at the second paper: Nine systemically healthy Caucasian individuals, comprising three mothers and their six children, were included as donors. cDNA synthesis consumed the entire amount of extracted RNA, loaded at around 1.5 ug RNA in each 15 ul reaction. Sample barcodes and 2-4 random nucleotides were added via the M1S primer in the second PCR. Over 9 million TCR beta CDR3 reads came from each mother, compared with about 3 million reads from each child. TCR recombination output is similarly shaped by thymic selection in related and unrelated pairs, with a minor effect exerted by inherited differences. Normalized repertoire overlap was always found to be slightly, but never significantly, higher in related mother-child pairs than in unrelated mother-child pairs. Persistent microchimeric T cell clones were not detected, at a sensitivity of around 100 clones per million clonotypes. Deep NGS was used in the study to compare the TCR beta repertoires of mothers and children and to look for features that separate related mother-child pairs from unrelated individuals. The mean age was around 40 +/- 4 years for the mothers and 11 +/- 4 years for the children. After adapters were ligated using NEBNext reagents, the libraries underwent 100+100 nt paired-end sequencing on an Illumina HiSeq 2000. To avoid cross-contamination, the mother libraries and the child libraries were prepared a month apart and sequenced in separate runs. Each donor had between roughly 450,000 and 2,300,000 distinct TCR beta clonotypes identified. Naive TCR beta clonotypes were estimated from low-frequency clonotypes matched to each donor's FACS-determined naive share, without sorting.

The TCR sequence derives from a boy aged 5-17 years in good health. Sequenced: blood. This chain joins TRBV7-8 to TRBJ2-5; TRBD1 might be the D gene, on 5 matching bases. The CDR3 has the sequence CASSLGQAYGQYF. The DNA sequence is given as TGTGCCAGCAGCTTGGGGCAGGCCTACGGGCAGTACTTC.